Ten or more counts support the clone carrying this T cell receptor (beta chain). Its antigen is undetermined. The data were obtained in a study of CD8 T cells in ankylosing spondylitis. Deletions cut 0 bases from V and 1 base from J, with 10 bases between. Per germline, CDR1 SGHDT and CDR2 YYEEEE. There are 15 residues in the CDR3. TCRdb reprocessed the 5' RACE reads via MiXCR and lists one record per CDR3 protein. The table shows 350,000 or so distinct CDR3 sequences, with around 10% occurring only once. The study, taken as a whole, reports: Significantly higher representation of disease-linked clones was reported for matched ankylosing spondylitis synovial fluid.

This sequence originates from a female donor with ankylosing spondylitis or in good health (not recorded which). Sample: blood, either unsorted or a sorted T cell fraction (not recorded which). This chain joins TRBV5-6 and TRBJ1-2; no definite D call. The CDR3 loop reads CASSLEGFNNYGYTF. CDR3 bases: TGTGCCAGCAGCTTGGAAGGCTTCAATAACTATGGCTACACCTTC.